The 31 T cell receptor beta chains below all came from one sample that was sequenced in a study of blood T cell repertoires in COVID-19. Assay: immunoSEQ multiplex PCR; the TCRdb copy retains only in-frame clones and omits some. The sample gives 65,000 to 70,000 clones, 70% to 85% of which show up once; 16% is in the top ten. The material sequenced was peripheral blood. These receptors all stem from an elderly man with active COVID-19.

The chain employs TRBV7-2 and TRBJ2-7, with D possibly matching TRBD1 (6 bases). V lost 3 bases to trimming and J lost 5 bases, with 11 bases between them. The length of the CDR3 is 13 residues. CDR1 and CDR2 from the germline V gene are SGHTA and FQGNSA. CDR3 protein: CASSFRDKHEQYF. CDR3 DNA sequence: TGTGCCAGCAGCTTCAGGGACAAACACGAGCAGTACTTC.

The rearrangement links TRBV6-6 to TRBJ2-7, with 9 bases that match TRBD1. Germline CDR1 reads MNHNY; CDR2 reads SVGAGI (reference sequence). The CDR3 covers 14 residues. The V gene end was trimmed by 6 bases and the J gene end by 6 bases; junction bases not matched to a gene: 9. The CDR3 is CASRETGGSGEQYF. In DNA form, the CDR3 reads TGTGCCAGCAGGGAGACAGGGGGGAGCGGCGAGCAGTACTTC.

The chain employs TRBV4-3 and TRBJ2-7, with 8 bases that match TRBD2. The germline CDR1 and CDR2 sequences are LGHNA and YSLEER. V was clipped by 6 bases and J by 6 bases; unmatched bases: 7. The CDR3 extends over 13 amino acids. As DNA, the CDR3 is TGCGCCAGCAGTAAATCTCGGGGGGGCGAGCAGTACTTC. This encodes CASSKSRGGEQYF.

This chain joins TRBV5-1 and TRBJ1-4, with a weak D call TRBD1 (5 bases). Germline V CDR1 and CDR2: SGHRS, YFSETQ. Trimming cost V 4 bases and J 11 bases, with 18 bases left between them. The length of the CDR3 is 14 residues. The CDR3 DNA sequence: TGCGCCAGCAGCGCAGGAGGGGCCGGCGGGAAACTGTTTTTT. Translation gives CASSAGGAGGKLFF. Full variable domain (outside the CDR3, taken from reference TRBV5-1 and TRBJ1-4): KAGVTQTPRYLIKTRGQQVTLSCSPISGHRSVSWYQQTPGQGLQFLFEYFSETQRNKGNFPGRFSGRQFSNSRSEMNVSTLELGDSALYLCASSAGGAGGKLFFGSGTQLSVL.

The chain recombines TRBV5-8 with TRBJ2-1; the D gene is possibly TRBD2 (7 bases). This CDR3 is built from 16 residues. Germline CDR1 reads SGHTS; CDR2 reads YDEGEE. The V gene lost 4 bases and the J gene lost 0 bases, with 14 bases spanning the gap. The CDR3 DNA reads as TGTGCCAGCAGCGGCGGGGGACAAAGCTCCTACAATGAGCAGTTCTTC. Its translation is CASSGGGQSSYNEQFF.

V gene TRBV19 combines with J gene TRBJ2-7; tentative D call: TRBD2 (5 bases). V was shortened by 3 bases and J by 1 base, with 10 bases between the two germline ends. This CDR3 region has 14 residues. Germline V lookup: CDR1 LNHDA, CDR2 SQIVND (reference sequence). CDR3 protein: CASSIGPGSYEQYF. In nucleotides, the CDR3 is TGTGCCAGTAGTATTGGGCCGGGATCCTACGAGCAGTACTTC.

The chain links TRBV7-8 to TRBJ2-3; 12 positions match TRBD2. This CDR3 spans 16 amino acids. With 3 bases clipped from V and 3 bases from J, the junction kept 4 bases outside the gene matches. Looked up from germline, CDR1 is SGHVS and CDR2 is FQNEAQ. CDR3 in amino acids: CASSFWGLAGTDTQYF. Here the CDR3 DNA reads TGTGCCAGCAGCTTCTGGGGACTAGCGGGTACAGATACGCAGTATTTT.

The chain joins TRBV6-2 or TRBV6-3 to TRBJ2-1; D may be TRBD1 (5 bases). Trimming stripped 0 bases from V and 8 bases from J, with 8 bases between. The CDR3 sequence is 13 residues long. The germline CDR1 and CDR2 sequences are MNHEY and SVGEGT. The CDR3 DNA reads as TGTGCCAGCAGTTACTCCGCAGGGCATGAGCAGTTCTTC. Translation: CASSYSAGHEQFF.

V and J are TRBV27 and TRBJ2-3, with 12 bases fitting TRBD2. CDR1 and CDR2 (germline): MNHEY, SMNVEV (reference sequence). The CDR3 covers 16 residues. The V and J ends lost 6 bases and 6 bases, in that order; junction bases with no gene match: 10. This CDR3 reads CASSRRLAGVGDTQYF. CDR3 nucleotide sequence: TGTGCCAGCAGCCGCCGACTAGCGGGGGTCGGGGATACGCAGTATTTT.

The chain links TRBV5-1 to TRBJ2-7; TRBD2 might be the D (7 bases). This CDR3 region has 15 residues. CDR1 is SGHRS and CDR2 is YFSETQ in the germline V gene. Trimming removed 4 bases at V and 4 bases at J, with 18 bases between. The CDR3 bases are TGCGCCAGCAGCAGAGGGGGGGGTCGCGGGTACGAGCAGTACTTC. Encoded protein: CASSRGGGRGYEQYF.

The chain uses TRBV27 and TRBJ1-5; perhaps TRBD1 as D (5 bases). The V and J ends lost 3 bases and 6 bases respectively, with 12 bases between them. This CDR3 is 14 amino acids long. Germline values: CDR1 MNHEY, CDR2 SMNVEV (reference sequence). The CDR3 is CASSFLRGGQPQHF. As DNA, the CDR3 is TGTGCCAGCAGTTTCCTGCGGGGCGGTCAGCCCCAGCATTTT.

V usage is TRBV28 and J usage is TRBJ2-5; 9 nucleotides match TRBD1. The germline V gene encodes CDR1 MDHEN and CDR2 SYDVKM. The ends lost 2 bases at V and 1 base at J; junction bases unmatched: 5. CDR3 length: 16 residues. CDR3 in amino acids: CASSLPGTGSQETQYF. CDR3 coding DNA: TGTGCCAGCAGTTTACCCGGGACAGGGAGCCAAGAGACCCAGTACTTC.

The DNA for the CDR3 is TGTGCCAGCAGTGGGGACAGGGTGAGCTACGAGCAGTACTTC. Translated: CASSGDRVSYEQYF. The genes are TRBV25-1 and TRBJ2-7; TRBD1 matches 9 bases. CDR1 is MGHDK, CDR2 SYGVNS, per germline. The CDR3 consists of 14 residues. V was clipped by 4 bases and J by 3 bases; unmatched bases: 4.

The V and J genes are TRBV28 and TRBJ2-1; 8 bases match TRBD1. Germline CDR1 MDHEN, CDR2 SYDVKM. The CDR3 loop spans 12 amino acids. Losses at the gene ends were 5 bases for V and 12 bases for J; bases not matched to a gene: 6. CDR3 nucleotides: TGTGCCAGCAGTGGGGGACAGGTCAGGCAGTTCTTC. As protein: CASSGGQVRQFF.

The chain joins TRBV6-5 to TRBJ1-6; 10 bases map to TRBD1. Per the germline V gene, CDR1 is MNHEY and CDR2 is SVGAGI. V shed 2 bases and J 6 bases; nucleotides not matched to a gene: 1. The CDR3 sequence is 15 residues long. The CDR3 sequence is CASSYRDRGNSPLHF. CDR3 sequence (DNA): TGTGCCAGCAGTTACCGGGACAGGGGTAATTCACCCCTCCACTTT.

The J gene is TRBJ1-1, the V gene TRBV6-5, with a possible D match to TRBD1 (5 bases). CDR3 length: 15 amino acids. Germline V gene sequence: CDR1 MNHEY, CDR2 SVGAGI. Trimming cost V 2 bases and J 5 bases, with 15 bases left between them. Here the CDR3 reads CASSYPGGAKTEAFF. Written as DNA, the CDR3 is TGTGCCAGCAGTTACCCGGGAGGGGCAAAAACTGAAGCTTTCTTT.

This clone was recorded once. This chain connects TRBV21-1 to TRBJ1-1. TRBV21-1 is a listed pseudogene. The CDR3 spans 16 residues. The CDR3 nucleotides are TGTGCCTGTAGACGCGGGGCTATCGTTGATAACACTGAAGCTTTCTTT. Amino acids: CACRRGAIVDNTEAFF.

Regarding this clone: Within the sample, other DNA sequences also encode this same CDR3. CDR3 amino acids: CAIRGGDTGELFF. The CDR3 nucleotides read TGTGCCATCAGGGGGGGGGACACCGGGGAGCTGTTTTTT. This sequence joins TRBV10-3 and TRBJ2-2, with 7 bases identical to TRBD2. This CDR3 comprises 13 residues. The trim removed 6 bases at V and 3 bases at J, leaving 1 base unmatched. CDR1 is ENHRY and CDR2 is SYGVKD in the germline V gene.

The CDR3 here is CASSLDGLPSTDTQYF. The CDR3 coding sequence is TGTGCCAGCAGCTTAGATGGGCTACCCAGCACAGATACGCAGTATTTT. This chain joins TRBV7-2 and TRBJ2-3; D is ambiguous. With 1 base removed from V and 0 bases from J, the gap between germline ends came to 11 bases. This CDR3 is 16 amino acids long. Germline CDR1 is SGHTA and CDR2 is FQGNSA.

The CDR3 DNA reads as TGTGCCACCAGGGGACAGGTAGATACGCAGTATTTT. This translates into CATRGQVDTQYF. The genes are TRBV24-1 and TRBJ2-3, with 8 nucleotides matching TRBD1. Per germline, CDR1 KGHDR and CDR2 SFDVKD. Trimming cost V 7 bases and J 5 bases; bases outside gene matches: 1. The length of the CDR3 is 12 residues.

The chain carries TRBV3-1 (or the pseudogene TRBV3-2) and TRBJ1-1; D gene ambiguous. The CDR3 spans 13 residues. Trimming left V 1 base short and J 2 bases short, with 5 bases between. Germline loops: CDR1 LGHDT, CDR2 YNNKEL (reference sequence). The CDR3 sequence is CASSQVGNTEAFF. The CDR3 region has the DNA TGTGCCAGCAGCCAAGTGGGCAACACTGAAGCTTTCTTT.

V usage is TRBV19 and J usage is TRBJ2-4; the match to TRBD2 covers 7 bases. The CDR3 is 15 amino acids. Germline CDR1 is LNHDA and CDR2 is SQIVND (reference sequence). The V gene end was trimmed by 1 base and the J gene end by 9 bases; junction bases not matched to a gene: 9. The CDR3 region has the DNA TGTGCCAGTAGTATAGTGGCTAGCGGACAAGTCATTCAGTACTTC. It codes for CASSIVASGQVIQYF.

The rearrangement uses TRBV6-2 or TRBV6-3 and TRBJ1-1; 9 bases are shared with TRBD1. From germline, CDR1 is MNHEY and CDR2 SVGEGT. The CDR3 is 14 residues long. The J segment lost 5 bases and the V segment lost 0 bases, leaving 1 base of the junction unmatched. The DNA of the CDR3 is TGTGCCAGCAGTTACTCGACAGGGGGTACTGAAGCTTTCTTT. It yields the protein CASSYSTGGTEAFF.

CDR3 DNA sequence: TGTGCCACCAGCAGGGACAGCTTCTCTGGAAACACCATATATTTT. Its protein product is CATSRDSFSGNTIYF. The chain combines TRBV15 with TRBJ1-3, with D maybe TRBD1 (6 bases). The germline V gene has CDR1 LNHNV and CDR2 YYDKDF (reference sequence). With 3 bases removed from V and 0 bases from J, the gap between germline ends came to 9 bases. The CDR3 covers 15 residues.

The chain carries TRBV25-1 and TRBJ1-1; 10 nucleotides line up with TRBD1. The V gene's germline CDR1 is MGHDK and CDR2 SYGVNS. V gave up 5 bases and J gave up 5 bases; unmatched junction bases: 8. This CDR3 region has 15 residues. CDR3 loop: CASSPRQGAWTEAFF. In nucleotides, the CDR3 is TGTGCCAGCAGTCCCCGACAGGGGGCATGGACTGAAGCTTTCTTT.

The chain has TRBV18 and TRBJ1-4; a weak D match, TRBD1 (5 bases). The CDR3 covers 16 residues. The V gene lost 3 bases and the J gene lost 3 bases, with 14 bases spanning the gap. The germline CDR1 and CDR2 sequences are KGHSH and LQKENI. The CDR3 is CASSPLGRGANEKLFF. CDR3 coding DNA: TGTGCCAGCTCACCTCTTGGGAGGGGTGCTAATGAAAAACTGTTTTTT.

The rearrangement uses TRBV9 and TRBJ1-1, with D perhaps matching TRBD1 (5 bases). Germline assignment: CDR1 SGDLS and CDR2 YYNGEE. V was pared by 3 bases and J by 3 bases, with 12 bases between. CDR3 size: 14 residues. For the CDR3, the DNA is TGTGCCAGCAGCGGAAATCGGGACTACACTGAAGCTTTCTTT. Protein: CASSGNRDYTEAFF.

CDR3 protein: CSAAMTSGGPGELFF. The DNA for the CDR3 is TGCAGCGCTGCGATGACTAGCGGTGGTCCCGGGGAGCTGTTTTTT. The chain recombines TRBV29-1 with TRBJ2-2; 9 nucleotides agree with TRBD2. The V gene's germline CDR1 is SQVTM and CDR2 ANQGSEA. V trimming: 7 bases; J trimming: 6 bases; junction bases outside the gene matches: 12. CDR3 length: 15 amino acids.

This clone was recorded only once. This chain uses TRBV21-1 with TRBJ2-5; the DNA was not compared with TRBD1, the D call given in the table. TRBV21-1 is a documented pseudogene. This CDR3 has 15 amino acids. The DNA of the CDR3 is TGTGCCAGCAGCAAGGGGGGACAGTTACAAGAGACCCAGTACTTC. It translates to CASSKGGQLQETQYF.

The CDR3 DNA is TGTGCCAGCAGTTACCTTAGCGGGAGGGCCTCCTACGAGCAGTACTTC. Its translation: CASSYLSGRASYEQYF. The chain is built from TRBV6-2 or TRBV6-3 and TRBJ2-7; 11 nucleotides align to TRBD2. The CDR3 spans 16 residues. Germline values: CDR1 MNHEY, CDR2 SVGEGT. Trimming removed 2 bases from V and 0 bases from J; junction bases left unmatched: 3.

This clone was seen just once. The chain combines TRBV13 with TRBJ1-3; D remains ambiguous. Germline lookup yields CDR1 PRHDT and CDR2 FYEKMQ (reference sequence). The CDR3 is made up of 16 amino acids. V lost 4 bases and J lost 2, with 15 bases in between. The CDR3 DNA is TGTGCCAGCAGCTGGGTGGTGATGGAGGCTGGAAACACCATATATTTT. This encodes CASSWVVMEAGNTIYF.